The 30 T cell receptor beta chains below were found in one sample sequenced in a study of shared clonotypes between healthy human individuals. The data were produced by immunoSEQ multiplex PCR, yet TCRdb's version contains in-frame clones alone and is incomplete. Of some 1.4 million clones listed, roughly 96% are singletons. The sequencing sample was made of naive CD4+ T cells sorted from blood. Subset meaning: CD45RA+ positively selected. These receptors were obtained from a man in his thirties or forties in good health.

The chain has TRBV27 and TRBJ2-7; D not resolved. V was cut by 10 bases and J by 5 bases, with 24 bases left in between. The CDR3 is made up of 15 amino acids. CDR1 is MNHEY, CDR2 SMNVEV, per germline (reference sequence). The CDR3 spells CATLPTGPQSDEQYF. CDR3 nucleotides: TGTGCCACCCTGCCAACCGGGCCGCAATCAGACGAGCAGTACTTC.

The chain is built from TRBV2 and TRBJ2-7; 13 bases agree with TRBD2. CDR1 and CDR2 from the germline V gene are SNHLY and FYNNEI. The ends lost 10 bases at V and 2 bases at J; junction bases unmatched: 8. This CDR3 has 15 amino acids. CDR3 loop: CAIRLAGGNTYEQYF. The CDR3 coding sequence is TGTGCCATACGACTAGCGGGAGGCAACACCTACGAGCAGTACTTC.

The genes are TRBV29-1 and TRBJ2-3; TRBD1 matches 9 bases. Germline trimming cut 2 bases from V and 6 bases from J; bases unmatched to any gene: 6. Per germline, CDR1 SQVTM and CDR2 ANQGSEA. The CDR3 sequence is 14 residues long. CDR3 loop: CSVEMGQGPDTQYF. The CDR3 bases are TGCAGCGTTGAAATGGGACAGGGCCCCGATACGCAGTATTTT.

The gene calls are TRBV11-2 and TRBJ2-1; 7 nucleotides align to TRBD2. The CDR3 loop spans 14 amino acids. Looked up from germline, CDR1 is SGHAT and CDR2 is FQNNGV. V lost 2 bases and J lost 5; bases outside the gene matches: 3. In DNA form, the CDR3 reads TGTGCCAGCAGCTTATTGCGGGAGAACAATGAGCAGTTCTTC. This translates into CASSLLRENNEQFF.

The chain recombines TRBV28 with TRBJ1-6; 9 bases align to TRBD1. Germline loops: CDR1 MDHEN, CDR2 SYDVKM. Trimming cost V 8 bases and J 8 bases; bases outside gene matches: 7. The CDR3 is 14 residues long. The CDR3 loop reads CASSGTGLYSPLHF. The CDR3 nucleotides read TGTGCCAGCTCGGGGACAGGGCTATATTCACCCCTCCACTTT.

This clone has just one count. This chain joins TRBV19 and TRBJ1-5, with 12 bases that match TRBD1. Germline-derived CDR1 and CDR2 are LNHDA and SQIVND (reference sequence). Trimming removed 3 bases from V and 2 bases from J; junction bases left unmatched: 14. This CDR3 comprises 20 residues. The CDR3 is CASSITWTGQGAVGNQPQHF. The CDR3 DNA reads as TGTGCCAGTAGTATCACCTGGACGGGACAGGGGGCGGTTGGCAATCAGCCCCAGCATTTT.

The V call is TRBV4-3, the J call TRBJ2-1; 16 bases map to TRBD2. After removal of 1 base from V and 6 bases from J, the junction contained 6 bases not matched to a gene. Germline values: CDR1 LGHNA, CDR2 YSLEER. The CDR3 runs 18 residues. The CDR3 DNA sequence: TGCGCCAGCAGCCAAGTGGGACTAGCGGGAGGGGGGGGCAATGAGCAGTTCTTC. Its protein product is CASSQVGLAGGGGNEQFF.

V usage is TRBV7-2 and J usage is TRBJ2-4, with 8 nucleotides matching TRBD2. Trimming cost V 1 base and J 2 bases; bases outside gene matches: 7. This CDR3 has 17 residues. Germline CDR1 and CDR2: SGHTA and FQGNSA. The CDR3 protein is CASSLVGLAPSKNIQYF. CDR3 sequence (DNA): TGTGCCAGCAGCTTAGTTGGACTAGCTCCCTCCAAAAACATTCAGTACTTC.

Concerning this clone itself: This same CDR3 is encoded by further DNA sequences in the sample. The chain carries TRBV9 and TRBJ2-7, with TRBD2 identical over 10 bases. Trimming removed 0 bases from V and 4 bases from J; junction bases left unmatched: 4. Germline V gene sequence: CDR1 SGDLS, CDR2 YYNGEE. The CDR3 sequence is 15 residues long. CDR3: CASSVAGAGGYEQYF. Here the CDR3 DNA reads TGTGCCAGCAGCGTAGCTGGAGCGGGAGGGTACGAGCAGTACTTC.

The rearrangement links TRBV9 to TRBJ2-1; no clear D gene. This CDR3 has 15 amino acids. Trimming removed 4 bases at V and 4 bases at J, with 15 bases between. Germline V CDR1 and CDR2: SGDLS, YYNGEE. CDR3 sequence reads: CASSPRTLPYNEQFF. The CDR3 bases are TGTGCCAGCAGCCCTCGGACGTTACCTTACAATGAGCAGTTCTTC.

The chain employs TRBV27 and TRBJ2-1, with 10 positions matching TRBD2. The V gene end was trimmed by 7 bases and the J gene end by 0 bases; junction bases not matched to a gene: 6. The CDR3 spans 16 residues. Germline-derived CDR1 and CDR2 are MNHEY and SMNVEV (reference sequence). The CDR3 here is CASTFSGRASYNEQFF. The CDR3 DNA sequence: TGTGCCAGCACCTTCAGCGGGAGGGCCTCCTACAATGAGCAGTTCTTC.

J is TRBJ2-7 and V is TRBV6-1, with TRBD2 identical over 14 bases. The trim removed 10 bases at V and 1 base at J, leaving 3 bases unmatched. Germline V gene sequence: CDR1 MNHNS, CDR2 SASEGT. This CDR3 has 14 residues. The chain's CDR3 is CATRTSGRSYEQYF. CDR3 coding DNA: TGTGCCACACGGACTAGCGGGAGGTCCTACGAGCAGTACTTC.

The gene calls are TRBV30 and TRBJ2-1; possible D gene TRBD2, 6 bases. The CDR3 is 16 residues long. The germline V gene encodes CDR1 GTSNPN and CDR2 SVGIG (reference sequence). Trimming removed 0 bases at V and 6 bases at J, with 18 bases between. The CDR3 bases are TGTGCCTGGAGTGTTTTGTTTGCGGGAATAAGCAATGAGCAGTTCTTC. As protein: CAWSVLFAGISNEQFF.

This clone was counted at least ten times. The rearrangement joins TRBV4-1 to TRBJ1-2; 11 nucleotides align to TRBD1. This CDR3 has 15 amino acids. J lost 2 bases, V lost 4 bases, and 3 bases had no gene match. The germline V gene has CDR1 MGHRA and CDR2 YSYEKL. The CDR3 loop is CASSLRTGGNYGYTF. CDR3 in DNA: TGCGCCAGCAGCCTCCGGACAGGGGGCAACTATGGCTACACCTTC.

The CDR3 here is CASSVQTGYNEQFF. The CDR3 DNA sequence: TGTGCCAGCAGCGTACAGACAGGTTACAATGAGCAGTTCTTC. The gene calls are TRBV9 and TRBJ2-1, with a tentative D call TRBD1 (6 bases). CDR1 is SGDLS, CDR2 YYNGEE, per germline. Between the trimmed V and J ends, which lost 1 base and 4 bases, there was a span of 9 bases. CDR3 length: 14 residues.

A word on this clone: The junction differs from germline at one of its ends, possibly a read error. The rearrangement uses TRBV9 and TRBJ2-3, with D uncertain. CDR1 is SGDLS, CDR2 YYNGEE, per germline. This CDR3 comprises 12 residues. This chain's CDR3 is CASSVARRKELF. CDR3 DNA sequence: TGTGCCAGCAGCGTAGCTCGGCGGAAGGAGTTATTT.

The V call is TRBV10-2, the J call TRBJ2-7; the D is unclear. Germline CDR1 and CDR2: WSHSY and SAAADI. This CDR3 has 11 residues. The V gene lost 5 bases and the J gene lost 0 bases, with 2 bases spanning the gap. The CDR3 protein is CASSISYEQYF. CDR3 coding DNA: TGCGCCAGCAGTATCTCCTACGAGCAGTACTTC.

The chain uses TRBV11-2 and TRBJ2-1; D is uncertain. V was clipped by 1 base and J by 8 bases, with 12 bases between them. Germline-derived CDR1 and CDR2 are SGHAT and FQNNGV. This CDR3 has 14 amino acids. CDR3 amino acids: CASSLGVRFDEQFF. In nucleotides, the CDR3 is TGTGCCAGCAGCTTAGGGGTAAGATTCGATGAGCAGTTCTTC.

The V call is TRBV5-1, the J call TRBJ1-1; TRBD1 matches 7 bases. Germline V gene lookup returns CDR1 SGHRS and CDR2 YFSETQ. CDR3 size: 14 residues. The V and J ends lost 3 bases and 3 bases, in that order; junction bases with no gene match: 5. The CDR3 sequence is CASSWDRQYTEAFF. Written as DNA, the CDR3 is TGCGCCAGCAGCTGGGACAGACAGTACACTGAAGCTTTCTTT.

J is TRBJ2-7 and V is TRBV27, with TRBD2 matching over 8 bases. The CDR3 loop spans 14 amino acids. Per the germline V gene, CDR1 is MNHEY and CDR2 is SMNVEV (reference sequence). The junction had 5 bases not matched to a gene; V was cut back by 5 bases and J by 2 bases. CDR3 in amino acids: CASSLTSDTYEQYF. In nucleotides, the CDR3 is TGTGCCAGCAGTCTGACTAGCGACACCTACGAGCAGTACTTC.

This clone occurred a few times. The J gene is TRBJ1-1, the V gene TRBV7-3, with D tentatively TRBD1 (5 bases). The V end was cut by 4 bases, the J end by 2 bases, with 8 bases between. Per the germline V gene, CDR1 is SGHTA and CDR2 is FQGTGA. The CDR3 totals 13 residues. The CDR3 reads CASSSTVNTEAFF. In DNA, the CDR3 is TGTGCCAGCAGCTCGACAGTCAACACTGAAGCTTTCTTT.

With respect to this clone: An end of the junction does not agree with germline; a read error may underlie this. The chain has TRBV29-1 and TRBJ2-3; TRBD2 aligns across 8 bases. The CDR3 is 15 amino acids. The germline CDR1 and CDR2 sequences are SQVTM and ANQGSEA. The CDR3 region has the DNA TGCAGAGTTGGCGGTTTGGGACTAGGAACAGATACGCAGTATTTT. Its translation is CRVGGLGLGTDTQYF.

This chain joins TRBV10-3 and TRBJ2-3; 11 bases are a match to TRBD1. The CDR3 is 16 amino acids. CDR1 and CDR2 from the germline V gene are ENHRY and SYGVKD. J gave up 6 bases and V 1 base, and 6 bases lay outside the gene matches. The DNA for the CDR3 is TGTGCCATCAGTGAGTACCGGGACAGGGGGTTGGATACGCAGTATTTT. The encoded protein is CAISEYRDRGLDTQYF.

The rearrangement uses TRBV4-3 and TRBJ2-1, with D unresolved. V lost 2 bases, J lost 2 bases, and 13 bases lay in between. Per the germline V gene, CDR1 is LGHNA and CDR2 is YSLEER. This CDR3 is 16 amino acids long. CDR3 loop: CASSQSPSGAYNEQFF. CDR3 nucleotides: TGCGCCAGCAGCCAAAGTCCTAGTGGGGCCTACAATGAGCAGTTCTTC.

The chain employs TRBV11-2 and TRBJ1-4, with D perhaps TRBD1 (6 bases). CDR3 length: 19 residues. Germline V gives CDR1 SGHAT, CDR2 FQNNGV. The V end was cut by 0 bases, the J end by 0 bases, with 17 bases between. CDR3: CASSLDIRQAGATNEKLFF. DNA for the CDR3: TGTGCCAGCAGCTTAGATATAAGACAGGCCGGGGCAACTAATGAAAAACTGTTTTTT.

The V call is TRBV5-1, the J call TRBJ2-2; 8 nucleotides agree with TRBD2. V was pared by 0 bases and J by 0 bases, with 1 base of the junction left unmatched. The germline V gene has CDR1 SGHRS and CDR2 YFSETQ. CDR3 size: 16 residues. Here the CDR3 reads CASSLVSGTNTGELFF. The CDR3, as DNA: TGCGCCAGCAGCTTGGTTAGCGGGACGAACACCGGGGAGCTGTTTTTT. Looking up the rest from reference TRBV5-1 and TRBJ2-2 gives the full variable domain: KAGVTQTPRYLIKTRGQQVTLSCSPISGHRSVSWYQQTPGQGLQFLFEYFSETQRNKGNFPGRFSGRQFSNSRSEMNVSTLELGDSALYLCASSLVSGTNTGELFFGEGSRLTVL.

V gene TRBV11-2 combines with J gene TRBJ2-5; D is perhaps TRBD1 (5 bases). The CDR3 covers 15 residues. Germline lookup yields CDR1 SGHAT and CDR2 FQNNGV. Trimming left V 3 bases short and J 4 bases short, with 15 bases between. The CDR3 region has the DNA TGTGCCAGCAGCTTCGCCGGGCAGGGTGGAGAGACCCAGTACTTC. It is translated as CASSFAGQGGETQYF.

This chain uses TRBV7-9 with TRBJ1-4; D uncertain. The CDR3 spans 14 residues. Trimming took 4 bases from V and 7 from J, leaving 13 bases between them. Germline V lookup: CDR1 SEHNR, CDR2 FQNEAQ (reference sequence). The CDR3 here is CASSSISKVEKLFF. CDR3 DNA: TGTGCCAGCAGCTCGATTTCCAAGGTTGAAAAACTGTTTTTT.

The rearrangement uses TRBV4-3 and TRBJ2-3; 7 nucleotides line up with TRBD2. The CDR3 is 16 amino acids. With V trimmed by 1 base and J by 4 bases, 8 bases remained unmatched. Per the germline V gene, CDR1 is LGHNA and CDR2 is YSLEER. The CDR3 region has the DNA TGCGCCAGCAGCCAAGTAGGAGGTCTAGCGGCAGATACGCAGTATTTT. Amino acids: CASSQVGGLAADTQYF.

This chain uses TRBV2 with TRBJ1-5; tentatively, D is TRBD1 (6 bases). CDR1 SNHLY and CDR2 FYNNEI come from the germline V gene. CDR3 length equals 13 residues. V was pared by 6 bases and J by 2 bases, with 8 bases between. The CDR3 DNA sequence: TGTGCCAGCAGAGCAGGGGGCAATCAGCCCCAGCATTTT. This gives the protein CASRAGGNQPQHF.